Sequencing of this T cell receptor beta chain was carried out in a study of CD8 T cells in ankylosing spondylitis. Overall study results and limits: Within peripheral blood, clones linked to disease were CD8+ and relatively rare. Enrichment of disease-linked clones was reportedly significant in matched ankylosing spondylitis synovial fluid. Earlier work had already found some motif variants in reactive arthritis synovial fluid and blood.

Making the TCR beta libraries involved quantitative 5'-RACE with molecular barcodes. TCRdb independently ran MiXCR on the 5' RACE reads; one entry per CDR3 protein. Of a few hundred thousand distinct CDR3 sequences listed, under 14% are singletons. This clonotype showed up just a few times. What it binds is not known. V shed 5 bases and J 2 bases; nucleotides not matched to a gene: 6. There are 16 residues in the CDR3. Germline lookup yields CDR1 SNHLY and CDR2 FYNNEI. The J gene is TRBJ1-3, the V gene TRBV2, with 10 bases matching TRBD1. This receptor was identified in a female donor with ankylosing spondylitis or in good health (not recorded which). Source material: blood, either unsorted or a sorted T cell fraction (not recorded which). In nucleotides, the CDR3 is TGTGCCAGCAGTTGGACCGGGACAGGGGCTGGAAACACCATATATTTT. It yields the protein CASSWTGTGAGNTIYF.